The source of this T cell receptor (beta chain) is a study of graft-versus-host responses after intestinal transplantation. General study results and limits: Detection of GvH clones occurred in recipient marrow, and some had their first appearance in ileum or blood.

This CDR3 region has 15 residues. Trimming stripped 6 bases from V and 3 bases from J, with 18 bases between. Germline values: CDR1 MNHEY, CDR2 SVGAGI. Clones were sequenced by immunoSEQ multiplex PCR, and TCRdb holds only the in-frame ones, with some missing. This table holds under 20,000 clones, about 89% found once. About this clone itself: Its cognate antigen is unknown.

The material sequenced was PBMCs, taken 230 to 240 days after intestinal transplant. V is TRBV6-5 and J is TRBJ2-7; TRBD1 is a possible D gene (6 bases). The clonotype originates from a human patient who received an intestinal transplant, so some T cells may come from the graft donor. The CDR3 DNA follows: TGTGCCAGCAGGGAGACCCAGGGGAAGGGCTACGAGCAGTACTTC. Its protein product is CASRETQGKGYEQYF.